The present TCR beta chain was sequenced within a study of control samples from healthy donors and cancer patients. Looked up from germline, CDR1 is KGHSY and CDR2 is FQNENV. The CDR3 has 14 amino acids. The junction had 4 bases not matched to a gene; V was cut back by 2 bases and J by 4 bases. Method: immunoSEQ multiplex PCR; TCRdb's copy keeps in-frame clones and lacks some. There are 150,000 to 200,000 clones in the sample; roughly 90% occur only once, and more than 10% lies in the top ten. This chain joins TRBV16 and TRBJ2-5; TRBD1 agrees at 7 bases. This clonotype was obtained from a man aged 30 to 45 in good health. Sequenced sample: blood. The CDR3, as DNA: TGTGCCAGCAGCCAAGGACAGGATGGAGAGACCCAGTACTTC. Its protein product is CASSQGQDGETQYF.